The source of this T cell receptor (beta chain) is a study of Tregs in tolerant kidney transplant recipients. The CDR3 contains 16 residues. The V segment lost 4 bases and the J segment 2 bases; nucleotides outside the gene matches: 9. CDR1 and CDR2 from the germline V gene are LNHNV and YYDKDF (reference sequence). Thawed PBMCs were FACS-sorted into unstimulated CD4+CD25+CD127- regulatory T cells, CD4+CD25- non-regulatory cells, CD4 and CD8 cells. Sequencing used immunoSEQ multiplex PCR; TCRdb keeps in-frame clones, though not all of them. The data show roughly 46,000 clones, 75% to 95% seen once. Sequencing was performed on Tregs from blood. The chain combines TRBV15 with TRBJ2-3; TRBD1 agrees at 7 bases. This clonotype was obtained from a human donor in good health. CDR3 residues: CATSTPRTGVTDTQYF. CDR3 nucleotide sequence: TGTGCCACCAGCACCCCCCGGACAGGTGTCACAGATACGCAGTATTTT.